The 11 T cell receptor beta chains reported below all come from one sample, sequenced in a study of T cells in Graves' hyperthyroidism and ophthalmopathy. RNA transcripts provided the source from which TCR beta CDR3 regions were amplified. TCR CDR3 regions were first amplified by RT-PCR with HTBI primers. One entry per CDR3 protein, called by TCRdb with MiXCR from the multiplex PCR reads. The sample lists 700,000 to 850,000 distinct CDR3 sequences, 30% to 40% occurring once. Sequenced material: blood. These receptors were taken from a woman in her thirties or forties with Graves' hyperthyroidism.

In its sample, this clonotype was seen many times. The J gene is TRBJ2-7, the V gene TRBV10-3; D is possibly TRBD1 (6 bases). Germline values: CDR1 ENHRY, CDR2 SYGVKD. The CDR3 has 19 amino acids. The V end lost 0 bases, the J end lost 2 bases, and 23 bases lay between the germline ends. The CDR3 nucleotides are TGTGCCATCAGTGAGTCGGACAGCCTCTCACCTCCCTCCGCCTACGAGCAGTACTTC. This encodes CAISESDSLSPPSAYEQYF.

This clonotype was counted many times. The chain is built from TRBV20-1 and TRBJ2-7; D perhaps matches TRBD1 (6 bases). There are 12 residues in the CDR3. Germline CDR1 reads DFQATT; CDR2 reads SNEGSKA (reference sequence). V shed 0 bases and J shed 7 bases, with 10 bases lying between them. CDR3 DNA: TGCAGTGCTAGAGAGGCAGGGACAGAGCAGTACTTC. Translation: CSAREAGTEQYF.

The rearrangement uses TRBV10-3 and TRBJ2-2, with D hard to call. This CDR3 comprises 11 residues. Looked up from germline, CDR1 is ENHRY and CDR2 is SYGVKD. Trimming shortened V by 6 bases and J by 7 bases, and 6 bases separated the two germline ends. CDR3 bases: TGTGCCATCAGCCCAGGCGGGGAGCTGTTTTTT. Translation: CAISPGGELFF.

A note on this clonotype: It may be a read error: a sequence one base away is much more abundant. Without the conserved terminal phenylalanine or tryptophan, this CDR3 likely stems from a read error. The chain uses TRBV12-3 or TRBV12-4 and TRBJ1-6; no clear D. The CDR3 length is 15 residues. Trimming took off 6 bases at V and 4 bases at J, with 13 bases between the two ends. The CDR3 protein is CASSPSDRYNSPLHS. The CDR3 DNA sequence: TGTGCCAGCAGCCCTTCGGATCGGTATAATTCACCCCTCCACTCT.

This clonotype has ten or more counts. The chain couples TRBV7-9 to TRBJ2-7; 8 bases are a match to TRBD1. CDR1 is SEHNR and CDR2 is FQNEAQ in the germline V gene (reference sequence). Trimming at V came to 5 bases and at J to 2 bases, leaving 8 bases not matched to a gene. CDR3 length equals 15 residues. This CDR3 reads CASSPSLTGAYEQYF. The CDR3 DNA sequence: TGTGCCAGCAGCCCTTCTTTGACAGGGGCCTACGAGCAGTACTTC.

This clonotype showed up just a few times. The junction departs from the called germline gene at one end, perhaps through a read error. The chain combines TRBV7-7 with TRBJ2-6; D is unresolved. Germline assignment: CDR1 SSHAT and CDR2 FNYEAQ (reference sequence). The CDR3 sequence is 15 residues long. Written as DNA, the CDR3 is TGTGCTAGCAGCGACCGGAGCTCTGGGGCCAACGTCCTGACTTTC. Its protein product is CASSDRSSGANVLTF.

This clonotype was seen at least ten times. The chain employs TRBV10-3 and TRBJ1-5; D gene uncertain. Trimming took 3 bases from V and 5 from J, leaving 8 bases between them. The CDR3 sequence is 13 residues long. Germline values: CDR1 ENHRY, CDR2 SYGVKD. The CDR3: CAISDQVDQPQHF. Here the CDR3 DNA reads TGTGCCATCAGTGATCAGGTAGATCAGCCCCAGCATTTT.

This chain joins TRBV5-4 and TRBJ1-5; a possible D gene is TRBD1 (6 bases). V lost 0 bases, J lost 14 bases, and 9 bases lay in between. The length of the CDR3 is 11 residues. The germline gives CDR1 SGHNT, CDR2 YYREEE (reference sequence). CDR3 loop: CASSLGTVEHF. The CDR3 nucleotides read TGTGCCAGCAGCTTGGGGACAGTCGAGCATTTT.

Worth noting for this clonotype: Being one base from a much bigger clone, this may be a read error. The V and J genes are TRBV7-9 and TRBJ1-1; weak D call: TRBD1 (5 bases). The length of the CDR3 is 16 residues. The ends were cut back, 3 bases at V and 3 bases at J, with 17 bases in the middle. Per the germline V gene, CDR1 is SEHNR and CDR2 is FQNEAQ (reference sequence). The CDR3 spells CASSLPGGYQDTEAFF. CDR3 sequence (DNA): TGTGCCAGCAGCTTGCCGGGGGGTTATCAGGACACTGAAGCTTTCTTT.

This chain uses TRBV19 with TRBJ1-1; 7 nucleotides line up with TRBD1. The length of the CDR3 is 15 residues. With V trimmed by 9 bases and J by 3 bases, 13 bases remained unmatched. Germline V lookup: CDR1 LNHDA, CDR2 SQIVND (reference sequence). CDR3 in amino acids: CASSPGLQGDTEAFF. The CDR3 DNA reads as TGTGCCAGCTCACCCGGATTGCAGGGGGACACTGAAGCTTTCTTT.

This clonotype was seen more than once but under ten times. The V call is TRBV4-3, the J call TRBJ1-1; 9 nucleotides match TRBD1. From germline, CDR1 is LGHNA and CDR2 YSLEER. J lost 5 bases, V lost 0 bases, and 7 bases had no gene match. This CDR3 spans 16 amino acids. The CDR3 loop is CASSQDWGQGKTEAFF. As DNA, the CDR3 is TGCGCCAGCAGCCAAGATTGGGGACAGGGTAAAACTGAAGCTTTCTTT.